The clone carrying this TCR beta chain was counted a few times. Its antigen remains unknown. The entry originates in a study of T-cell reconstitution after alpha-beta-depleted transplantation in children. This CDR3 is 14 amino acids long. V shed 3 bases and J shed 3 bases, with 9 bases lying between them. CDR1 is LNHDA, CDR2 SQIVND, per germline (reference sequence). Study findings and constraints: There were some patients whose high TCRbeta diversity at day 60 came from surviving recipient T cells and thymic progenitors. By about two months after transplant, alpha-beta T cells reportedly arose from several hundred graft clones that had expanded.

Preparation of the TCRbeta library involved a method that used unique molecular identifiers. MiXCR was run by TCRdb on the PCR reads, yielding one entry per CDR3 protein. The data contain 55,000 to 70,000 distinct CDR3 sequences, about 11% of them singletons. This chain joins TRBV19 and TRBJ1-5; TRBD1 is a possible D gene (5 bases). The sequence was obtained from a boy aged 10-17 years with acute myeloid leukemia, due to receive a stem cell transplant. Sequences were derived from PBMCs, sampled before TCRalphabeta/CD19-depleted stem cell transplant. The DNA for the CDR3 is TGTGCCAGTAGTATTAGCAGGGACAATCAGCCCCAGCATTTT. Translating it yields CASSISRDNQPQHF.